The 13 T cell receptor beta chains below come from one sample, sequenced in a study of patients and donors after allogeneic stem cell transplantation. TCRdb redid the calling of the RT-PCR reads with MiXCR, one entry per CDR3 protein. The repertoire holds 190,000 or so distinct CDR3 sequences, with about 37% as singletons. Specimen: blood, either unsorted or a sorted T cell fraction (not recorded which). These receptors all come from a human donor who was either an allogeneic HSCT recipient or a stem cell or donor lymphocyte infusion donor (not recorded which). It is not recorded whose cells these are; they may come from a transplant donor.

The chain links TRBV7-9 to TRBJ1-5; D ambiguous. The CDR3 is 12 residues long. Per germline, CDR1 SEHNR and CDR2 FQNEAQ (reference sequence). Trimming took off 1 base at V and 9 bases at J, with 7 bases between the two ends. In DNA, the CDR3 is TGTGCCAGCAGCTTAGATACGGGGCCCCAGCATTTT. Translating gives CASSLDTGPQHF.

This clonotype turned up a few times. The chain combines TRBV3-1 with TRBJ2-3; no clear D gene. The CDR3 has 12 residues. Trimming stripped 2 bases from V and 3 bases from J, with 3 bases between. Germline lookup yields CDR1 LGHDT and CDR2 YNNKEL (reference sequence). CDR3 amino acids: CASSQLTDTQYF. DNA for the CDR3: TGTGCCAGCAGCCAACTTACAGATACGCAGTATTTT.

The rearrangement joins TRBV28 to TRBJ1-5; tentatively, D is TRBD1 (6 bases). The CDR3 contains 18 residues. V was shortened by 6 bases and J by 0 bases, with 21 bases between the two germline ends. Per the germline V gene, CDR1 is MDHEN and CDR2 is SYDVKM. CDR3 region: CASSPPGTGYYSNQPQHF. CDR3 sequence (DNA): TGTGCCAGCAGCCCCCCCGGCACAGGGTATTATAGCAATCAGCCCCAGCATTTT.

This clonotype was found a few times. V and J are TRBV4-1 and TRBJ1-5, with 7 bases that match TRBD1. The germline gives CDR1 MGHRA, CDR2 YSYEKL. The V segment lost 5 bases and the J segment 1 base; nucleotides outside the gene matches: 5. This CDR3 is 15 amino acids long. The DNA of the CDR3 is TGCGCCAGCAGCGTCTACAGGGGCAGCAATCAGCCCCAGCATTTT. Its protein product is CASSVYRGSNQPQHF.

The genes are TRBV15 and TRBJ2-5, with D perhaps TRBD1 or TRBD2 (6 bases each). The germline V gene has CDR1 LNHNV and CDR2 YYDKDF (reference sequence). The V and J ends lost 2 bases and 5 bases respectively, with 21 bases between them. The CDR3 totals 17 residues. The CDR3 here is CATSRTYKGGAGETQYF. The DNA of the CDR3 is TGTGCCACCAGCAGAACCTACAAGGGGGGCGCAGGCGAGACCCAGTACTTC.

This clonotype has just a few counts. The rearrangement joins TRBV20-1 to TRBJ1-2; no reliable D call. Germline CDR1 is DFQATT and CDR2 is SNEGSKA (reference sequence). This CDR3 is built from 14 residues. V shed 2 bases and J shed 9 bases, with 19 bases lying between them. The CDR3 loop reads CSARLADSSNCYTF. CDR3 nucleotides: TGCAGTGCTAGATTGGCAGACTCCTCAAATTGCTACACCTTC.

The chain couples TRBV3-1 to TRBJ2-3; 9 bases agree with TRBD2. The CDR3 contains 15 residues. The V gene's germline CDR1 is LGHDT and CDR2 YNNKEL (reference sequence). J gave up 6 bases and V 4 bases, and 8 bases lay outside the gene matches. The CDR3: CASSPRIAGADTQYF. The CDR3 nucleotides read TGTGCCAGCAGCCCGCGGATAGCGGGGGCGGATACGCAGTATTTT.

The rearrangement uses TRBV10-3 and TRBJ1-2, with 12 bases that match TRBD1. CDR1 is ENHRY, CDR2 SYGVKD, per germline. The CDR3 consists of 14 residues. V lost 5 bases, J lost 8 bases, and 6 bases stayed unmatched. CDR3 loop: CAISLGQGAQGYTF. The CDR3, as DNA: TGTGCCATCAGTTTGGGACAGGGGGCGCAGGGCTACACCTTC.

The chain couples TRBV2 to TRBJ2-7; 10 nucleotides align to TRBD1. Germline values: CDR1 SNHLY, CDR2 FYNNEI. Unmatched junction bases numbered 6, after V lost 6 bases and J lost 1 base. The CDR3 runs 15 residues. The CDR3, as DNA: TGTGCCAGCAGCCAGAGGACAGGGGGATCCTACGAGCAGTACTTC. It specifies CASSQRTGGSYEQYF.

The chain uses TRBV25-1 and TRBJ1-1; a weak D match, TRBD1 (5 bases). The CDR3 spans 13 residues. Germline V gives CDR1 MGHDK, CDR2 SYGVNS. The germline V and J ends were trimmed by 4 bases and 6 bases, with 12 bases remaining between them. CDR3 amino acids: CASSVPGGAEAFF. CDR3 sequence (DNA): TGTGCCAGCAGTGTCCCAGGAGGGGCTGAAGCTTTCTTT.

V is TRBV5-1 and J is TRBJ1-6; D not certain. V lost 4 bases, J lost 6 bases, and 17 bases lay in between. The CDR3 has 16 residues. The germline V gene has CDR1 SGHRS and CDR2 YFSETQ. In nucleotides, the CDR3 is TGCGCCAGCAGCCTCGTAGGGTCTCGGGGTAATTCACCCCTCCACTTT. Translated: CASSLVGSRGNSPLHF. The complete variable domain, with remaining parts taken from reference TRBV5-1 and TRBJ1-6, reads KAGVTQTPRYLIKTRGQQVTLSCSPISGHRSVSWYQQTPGQGLQFLFEYFSETQRNKGNFPGRFSGRQFSNSRSEMNVSTLELGDSALYLCASSLVGSRGNSPLHFGNGTRLTVT.

The rearrangement joins TRBV10-3 to TRBJ2-2; a possible D gene is TRBD2 (6 bases). V was trimmed by 6 bases and J by 2 bases, leaving 13 bases between them. The CDR3 sequence is 15 residues long. The germline gives CDR1 ENHRY, CDR2 SYGVKD. The CDR3, as DNA: TGTGCCATCAGCGTAGCGGCCCCAAACACCGGGGAGCTGTTTTTT. Residues: CAISVAAPNTGELFF.

This chain uses TRBV12-3 or TRBV12-4 with TRBJ1-2; D is possibly TRBD1 (5 bases). The CDR3 is 14 residues long. The V gene lost 7 bases and the J gene lost 5 bases, with 17 bases spanning the gap. The CDR3 DNA follows: TGTGCCAGCAAGAGGACGGGGGGGAGGTATGGCTACACCTTC. Its protein is CASKRTGGRYGYTF.